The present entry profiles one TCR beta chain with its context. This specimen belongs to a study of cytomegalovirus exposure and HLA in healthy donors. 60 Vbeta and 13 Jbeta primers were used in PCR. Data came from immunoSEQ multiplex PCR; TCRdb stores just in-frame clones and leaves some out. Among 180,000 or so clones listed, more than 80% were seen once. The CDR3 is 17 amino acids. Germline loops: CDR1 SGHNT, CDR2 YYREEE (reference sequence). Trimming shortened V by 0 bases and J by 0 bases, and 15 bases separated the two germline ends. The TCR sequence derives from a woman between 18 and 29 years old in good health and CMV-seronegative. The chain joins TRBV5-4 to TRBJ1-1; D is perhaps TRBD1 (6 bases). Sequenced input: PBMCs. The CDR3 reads CASSLGGGRGVNTEAFF. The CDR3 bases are TGTGCCAGCAGCTTGGGAGGGGGAAGGGGCGTGAACACTGAAGCTTTCTTT.